This passage covers 28 T cell receptor beta chains from one sample sequenced in a study of T cell clonality in common variable immunodeficiency. Only in-frame clones appear in the TCRdb table, and some are missing; sequencing was by immunoSEQ multiplex PCR. The repertoire yields 45,000 to 55,000 clones, none seen only once; the top ten contain about 5.7%. Sample: peripheral blood mononuclear cells. These receptor sequences come from a person aged 18-69 years in good health.

This clone has a count of ten or more. Read data end 3 residues before the CDR3 end; the end is taken from the germline J gene. The J gene is TRBJ2-7, the V gene TRBV6-2 or TRBV6-3, with 10 bases that match TRBD2. V trimming: 4 bases; J trimming: 1 base; junction bases outside the gene matches: 1. Germline V gene data show CDR1 as MNHEY and CDR2 as SVGEGT. The CDR3 sequence is 14 residues long. The CDR3 bases that were read are TGTGCCAGCAGTTCACTAGCGGGGTCCTACGAG. Amino acid sequence: CASSSLAGSYE. The whole CDR3 protein is CASSSLAGSYEQYF.

This clone has a count of ten or more. The read terminates 3 residues before the CDR3 end, so the remaining end is supplied by the germline J gene. The V gene is TRBV14, the J gene TRBJ2-3, with D hard to call. CDR1 and CDR2 (germline): SGHDN, FVKESK. Trimming took 4 bases from V and 6 from J, leaving 14 bases between them. The CDR3 has 14 amino acids. CDR3 amino acids: CASSLSLPIDTQYF. CDR3 bases read: TGTGCCAGCAGCCTATCCCTCCCTATCGATACG.

This clone was detected many times. An end of the junction differs from the germline gene, which may be a read error. The read terminates 3 residues before the CDR3 end, so the remaining end is supplied by the germline J gene. The chain employs TRBV10-1 and TRBJ2-7; 9 nucleotides line up with TRBD1. The germline V gene encodes CDR1 WNHNN and CDR2 SYGVQD (reference sequence). CDR3 size: 14 residues. The CDR3 DNA, read in part, is TGCGCCAGCGGGGGGACAGGGAGCTCCCACGAG. Amino acid sequence: CASGGTGSSHE. The complete CDR3 sequence is CASGGTGSSHEQYF.

This clone was counted many times. With the read ending 3 residues before the CDR3 end, the germline J gene is used to fill in that end. This sequence joins TRBV20-1 and TRBJ1-3; D not resolved. The V gene's germline CDR1 is DFQATT and CDR2 SNEGSKA (reference sequence). CDR3 length equals 10 residues. Incomplete CDR3 DNA: TGCAGTGCTAGAGATTCAACC. This gives the protein CSARDST. The full-length CDR3 reads as CSARDSTIYF.

This clone was seen many times. Coverage ceases 3 residues before the CDR3 finishes, and the germline J gene fills in the end. The chain recombines TRBV19 with TRBJ2-3, with D possibly TRBD2 on 6 matching bases. This CDR3 comprises 15 residues. Trimming left V 3 bases short and J 0 bases short, with 10 bases between. Germline V gives CDR1 LNHDA, CDR2 SQIVND (reference sequence). The CDR3 protein is CASSIGGISTDTQYF. The part of the CDR3 DNA that was read is TGTGCCAGTAGTATTGGCGGGATTAGCACAGATACG. Combining the CDR3 with reference TRBV19 and TRBJ2-3 gives the whole variable domain DGGITQSPKYLFRKEGQNVTLSCEQNLNHDAMYWYRQDPGQGLRLIYYSQIVNDFQKGDIAEGYSVSREKKESFPLTVTSAQKNPTAFYLCASSIGGISTDTQYFGPGTRLTVL.

This clone was detected ten times or more. The CDR3 is CASSTMGRTLETQYF. The DNA read from the CDR3 is TGTGCCAGCAGCACGATGGGGCGGACACTAGAGACC. V is TRBV5-6 and J is TRBJ2-5, with a possible D match to TRBD1 (5 bases). The read falls 3 residues short of the CDR3 end, and the missing part is taken from the germline J gene. CDR3 length: 15 residues. Germline V lookup: CDR1 SGHDT, CDR2 YYEEEE. Trimming left V 4 bases short and J 4 bases short, with 17 bases between.

This clone came up many times. CDR3 DNA, as far as it was read: TGTGCCAGCAGCTTAGTTCGCGGGAGGGCCTTGGATGAG. Translated: CASSLVRGRALDE. The complete CDR3 protein is CASSLVRGRALDEQFF. J is TRBJ2-1 and V is TRBV7-7; TRBD2 matches 9 bases. The read terminates 3 residues before the CDR3 end, so the remaining end is supplied by the germline J gene. V lost 1 base and J lost 8; bases outside the gene matches: 9. From germline, CDR1 is SSHAT and CDR2 FNYEAQ (reference sequence). CDR3 length: 16 amino acids.

This clone was seen ten or more times. Read coverage stops 3 residues before the CDR3 terminus; the germline J gene supplies the remainder. The chain combines TRBV5-1 with TRBJ1-1; 8 bases fit TRBD1. Losses at the gene ends were 4 bases for V and 0 bases for J; bases not matched to a gene: 11. Germline V gene data show CDR1 as SGHRS and CDR2 as YFSETQ. The CDR3 spans 17 residues. The covered CDR3 bases are TGCGCCAGCAGCCGGGAGGGTTACAGGGGGATGAACACTGAA. Encoded protein: CASSREGYRGMNTE. The full CDR3 reads CASSREGYRGMNTEAFF.

Notes on this clone: Read data end 3 residues before the CDR3 end; the end is taken from the germline J gene. This sequence joins TRBV7-9 and TRBJ2-1; 7 nucleotides line up with TRBD2. From germline, CDR1 is SEHNR and CDR2 FQNEAQ (reference sequence). This CDR3 contains 15 residues. With V trimmed by 4 bases and J by 3 bases, 6 bases remained unmatched. CDR3 DNA (partial): TGTGCCAGCAGCTCCGGGGGGAGCCTCTACAATGAG. It specifies CASSSGGSLYNE. The complete CDR3 reads CASSSGGSLYNEQFF.

This clone was counted many times. The read is 3 residues too short to cover the CDR3 end, so that end is filled in from the germline J gene. This chain links TRBV28 with TRBJ2-6, with D maybe TRBD1 (7 bases). Germline assignment: CDR1 MDHEN and CDR2 SYDVKM. The CDR3 is made up of 15 amino acids. Deletions cut 6 bases from V and 0 bases from J, with 9 bases between. The CDR3 sequence: CASSQGGSGANVLTF. Partial CDR3 DNA: TGTGCCAGCAGCCAGGGGGGCTCTGGGGCCAACGTC.

This clone was seen repeatedly, ten times or more. The CDR3 extends 3 residues past the end of the read, so its final part is completed from the germline J gene. The chain is built from TRBV10-3 and TRBJ1-2, with 12 bases aligning to TRBD1. Germline lookup yields CDR1 ENHRY and CDR2 SYGVKD. The CDR3 loop spans 15 amino acids. With 7 bases clipped from V and 0 bases from J, the junction kept 3 bases outside the gene matches. The sequenced part of the CDR3 DNA is TGTGCCATCACGGGACAGGGGGCCGCTAACTATGGC. The encoded protein is CAITGQGAANYG. Given in full, the CDR3 is CAITGQGAANYGYTF.

At least ten counts were recorded for this clone. The read gets to within 3 residues of the CDR3 end, and the germline J gene fills in the rest. V gene TRBV6-2 or TRBV6-3 combines with J gene TRBJ1-5, with D hard to call. Trimming stripped 5 bases from V and 4 bases from J, with 9 bases between. The CDR3 runs to 13 residues. Looked up from germline, CDR1 is MNHEY and CDR2 is SVGEGT. Partial CDR3 DNA: TGTGCCAGCAGTCAACAGAGAAATCAGCCC. It codes for CASSQQRNQP. The complete CDR3 protein is CASSQQRNQPQHF.

This clone was observed at least ten times. The read comes to an end 3 residues before the CDR3 does, leaving the germline J gene to fill in the end. This rearrangement joins TRBV15 to TRBJ2-1, with D tentatively TRBD2 (7 bases). Germline V lookup: CDR1 LNHNV, CDR2 YYDKDF (reference sequence). The CDR3 has 17 amino acids. Trimming shortened V by 0 bases and J by 6 bases, and 18 bases separated the two germline ends. The sequenced part of the CDR3 DNA is TGTGCCACCAGCAGAGAGGTCTTAGGACAGCGGGGCAATGAG. It specifies CATSREVLGQRGNE. In full, the CDR3 reads CATSREVLGQRGNEQFF.

With regard to this clone: The read gets to within 3 residues of the CDR3 end, and the germline J gene fills in the rest. V and J are TRBV7-9 and TRBJ2-5; D possibly uses TRBD1 or TRBD2 (5 bases each). The germline V and J ends were trimmed by 1 base and 2 bases, with 11 bases remaining between them. CDR3 length equals 15 residues. The germline V gene encodes CDR1 SEHNR and CDR2 FQNEAQ (reference sequence). The part of the CDR3 DNA that was read is TGTGCCAGCAGCTTAGAAGAGGGGCCGCAAGAGACC. Its translation is CASSLEEGPQET. Given in full, the CDR3 is CASSLEEGPQETQYF. Full variable domain (remainder filled in from reference TRBV7-9 and TRBJ2-5): DTGVSQNPRHKITKRGQNVTFRCDPISEHNRLYWYRQTLGQGPEFLTYFQNEAQLEKSRLLSDRFSAERPKGSFSTLEIQRTEQGDSAMYLCASSLEEGPQETQYFGPGTRLLVL.

At least ten counts were recorded for this clone. The read finishes 3 residues shy of the CDR3 end, and the germline J gene is used to complete it. The chain has TRBV19 and TRBJ2-2; D is unresolved. From germline, CDR1 is LNHDA and CDR2 SQIVND (reference sequence). Trimming stripped 5 bases from V and 5 bases from J, with 6 bases between. The CDR3 covers 12 residues. The part of the CDR3 DNA that was read is TGTGCCAGTAGTGTCCGGACCGGGGAG. This sequence encodes CASSVRTGE. The full-length CDR3 reads as CASSVRTGELFF.

In this sample, this clone turned up many times. The CDR3 extends 3 residues past the end of the read, so its final part is completed from the germline J gene. The gene calls are TRBV28 and TRBJ1-3; 8 nucleotides match TRBD1. The CDR3 sequence is 18 residues long. Germline CDR1 reads MDHEN; CDR2 reads SYDVKM. Trimming at V came to 4 bases and at J to 2 bases, leaving 13 bases not matched to a gene. The CDR3: CASSSPRQGSSPGNTIYF. The sequenced part of the CDR3 DNA is TGTGCCAGCAGTTCACCCCGACAGGGGTCTAGTCCTGGAAACACC.

This clone has ten or more counts. CDR3 amino acids: CASSSQSKGVSEQFF. CDR3 DNA, as far as it was read: TGTGCCAGCAGCTCCCAATCAAAAGGGGTGAGTGAG. The chain couples TRBV7-3 to TRBJ2-1; perhaps TRBD1 as D (5 bases). The read halts 3 residues ahead of the CDR3 end, with the missing end drawn from the germline J gene. Trimming removed 4 bases from V and 9 bases from J, with 19 bases in between. Germline V gene sequence: CDR1 SGHTA, CDR2 FQGTGA. The CDR3 contains 15 residues.

Many counts were recorded for this clone. The DNA ends 3 residues before the CDR3 does, and the rest of the CDR3 is filled in from the germline J gene. The genes are TRBV20-1 and TRBJ1-1; D is uncertain. Germline V CDR1 and CDR2: DFQATT, SNEGSKA (reference sequence). The length of the CDR3 is 12 residues. The CDR3 is CSASPAPREAFF. The CDR3 bases that were read are TGCAGTGCTTCACCCGCCCCAAGGGAA.

This clone was counted at least ten times. The read is 3 residues too short to cover the CDR3 end, so that end is filled in from the germline J gene. The V call is TRBV19, the J call TRBJ2-6, with a possible D match to TRBD2 (6 bases). This CDR3 contains 14 residues. Germline CDR1 LNHDA, CDR2 SQIVND (reference sequence). Trimming took 8 bases from V and 1 from J, leaving 9 bases between them. The CDR3 bases that were read are TGTGCCAGTTGGCGGGGTTCTGGGGCCAACGTC. This encodes CASWRGSGANV. In full, the CDR3 reads CASWRGSGANVLTF.

This clone was recorded many times. The CDR3 protein is CASSLTRGELFF. The part of the CDR3 DNA that was read is TGTGCCAGCAGCTTGACCAGGGGGGAA. V usage is TRBV7-8 and J usage is TRBJ1-4, with 7 bases matching TRBD1. The CDR3 end falls 3 residues outside the read, so it is completed with the germline J gene. The CDR3 runs to 12 residues. Germline lookup yields CDR1 SGHVS and CDR2 FQNEAQ.

This clone was seen many times. The read halts 3 residues ahead of the CDR3 end, with the missing end drawn from the germline J gene. The chain uses TRBV11-2 and TRBJ2-5; no reliable D call. The CDR3 covers 11 residues. The germline CDR1 and CDR2 sequences are SGHAT and FQNNGV. Trimming took 5 bases from V and 4 from J, leaving 5 bases between them. CDR3 loop: CASSPGETQYF. The CDR3 DNA, read in part, is TGTGCCAGCAGCCCCGGAGAGACC.

This clone was detected ten times or more. The read falls 3 residues short of the CDR3 end, and the missing part is taken from the germline J gene. The V and J genes are TRBV19 and TRBJ2-7, with 8 bases that match TRBD2. The CDR3 sequence is 13 residues long. The V gene's germline CDR1 is LNHDA and CDR2 SQIVND (reference sequence). V was pared by 6 bases and J by 5 bases, with 6 bases of the junction left unmatched. The sequenced part of the CDR3 DNA is TGTGCCAGTAGAAACGTAGCGGGAAACGAG. The encoded protein is CASRNVAGNE. The entire CDR3 protein reads CASRNVAGNEQYF.

With respect to this clone: The read stops 3 residues short of the end of the CDR3; the missing end is completed from the germline J gene. The chain uses TRBV5-1 and TRBJ2-1, with D maybe TRBD1 (5 bases). V was clipped by 2 bases and J by 5 bases, with 26 bases between them. Germline lookup yields CDR1 SGHRS and CDR2 YFSETQ. CDR3 length: 19 residues. CDR3 DNA (partial): TGCGCCAGCAGCTTAGGAATGGGAAAACAGGTCCTCGGACACAATGAG. It yields the protein CASSLGMGKQVLGHNE. The full CDR3 protein reads CASSLGMGKQVLGHNEQFF.

This clone showed up many times. The CDR3 goes on 3 residues after the read ends, and that part is filled in from the germline J gene. V gene TRBV9 combines with J gene TRBJ2-7; 7 bases agree with TRBD2. Germline CDR1 reads SGDLS; CDR2 reads YYNGEE. CDR3 length: 16 residues. Germline trimming cut 0 bases from V and 2 bases from J; bases unmatched to any gene: 8. CDR3 DNA, as far as it was read: TGTGCCAGCAGCGTAGGGCGACTAGCAGAAGCCTACGAG. Amino acids: CASSVGRLAEAYE. The CDR3 in full is CASSVGRLAEAYEQYF.

This clone was observed many times. From the germline J gene comes the end of the CDR3, since the read stops 3 residues before it. The rearrangement links TRBV18 to TRBJ1-5, with D possibly matching TRBD1 (6 bases). The CDR3 consists of 17 residues. The germline gives CDR1 KGHSH, CDR2 LQKENI. Trimming left V 2 bases short and J 1 base short, with 15 bases between. CDR3 bases read: TGTGCCAGCTCACCATCAGCCAGGGACACCAGCAATCAGCCC. This sequence encodes CASSPSARDTSNQP. The CDR3 in full is CASSPSARDTSNQPQHF.

This clone was picked up many times. Partial CDR3 DNA: TGTGCCAGCAGCCGAGGCCGTAATTCACCC. As protein: CASSRGRNSP. The entire CDR3 protein is CASSRGRNSPLHF. The chain couples TRBV13 to TRBJ1-6; D remains unclear. The CDR3 end lies 3 residues beyond the end of the read and is filled in from the germline J gene. The germline V gene has CDR1 PRHDT and CDR2 FYEKMQ (reference sequence). This CDR3 region has 13 residues. Trimming left V 5 bases short and J 6 bases short, with 8 bases between.

This clone was picked up many times. The CDR3 extends 3 residues past the end of the read, so its final part is completed from the germline J gene. The chain couples TRBV9 to TRBJ2-1; 7 bases match TRBD1. Germline loops: CDR1 SGDLS, CDR2 YYNGEE. CDR3 size: 15 residues. After removal of 4 bases from V and 8 bases from J, the junction contained 12 bases not matched to a gene. The sequenced part of the CDR3 DNA is TGTGCCAGCAGCCAAGGGGGCGGCCTTAGGGATGAG. It translates to CASSQGGGLRDE. The whole CDR3 region reads CASSQGGGLRDEQFF.

This clone was found a few times. The read halts 3 residues ahead of the CDR3 end, with the missing end drawn from the germline J gene. The chain joins TRBV6-2 or TRBV6-3 to TRBJ1-2; D may be TRBD1 (5 bases). This CDR3 has 14 residues. CDR1 and CDR2 from the germline V gene are MNHEY and SVGEGT. The sequenced part of the CDR3 DNA is TGTGCCAGCAGTACAGTTGCGGCGGGGCGCGGC. Its translation is CASSTVAAGRG. The entire CDR3 reads CASSTVAAGRGYTF.